The 4 T cell receptor beta chains presented below share a single source sample, sequenced in a study of vaccination effects on CD4 cells after COVID-19. Their specific antigens are unknown. Generated by immunoSEQ multiplex PCR, the TCRdb table keeps only in-frame clones and is missing some. The sample holds fewer than 80,000 clones, about 74% seen once. Sequencing followed a ViraFEST assay step that expanded antigen-specific CD4+ T cells with viral peptide pools. Upon completion of about eleven days in culture, CD4+ T cells were isolated. Participants were given two doses of BNT162b2 or mRNA-1273 vaccine. The source was CD4+ T cells from PBMCs cultured with HCoV-229E spike peptides, collected after COVID-19 vaccination. All receptors derive from a human donor who received a COVID-19 vaccine.

This chain joins TRBV4-3 and TRBJ1-2; no clear D gene. The V gene's germline CDR1 is LGHNA and CDR2 YSLEER. V was pared by 10 bases and J by 4 bases, with 13 bases between. This CDR3 spans 12 amino acids. The CDR3 coding sequence is TGCGCCACGTCTAGGGAGGGCTATGGCTACACCTTC. Protein sequence: CATSREGYGYTF.

Here the CDR3 DNA reads TGCGCCAGCAGTCACAAGTCGGTGGTGAGCACAGATACGCAGTATTTT. Its translation is CASSHKSVVSTDTQYF. The V call is TRBV23-1, the J call TRBJ2-3; D is ambiguous. TRBV23-1 qualifies as an ORF whose function is uncertain. The germline V and J ends were trimmed by 3 bases and 0 bases, with 13 bases remaining between them. The CDR3 is made up of 16 amino acids.

The DNA of the CDR3 is TGTGCCAGCAGTTTATTAGGACAGGGGGCGAACACCGGGGAGCTGTTTTTT. Translation gives CASSLLGQGANTGELFF. The chain employs TRBV27 and TRBJ2-2; 10 nucleotides align to TRBD1. V shed 1 base and J 0 bases; nucleotides not matched to a gene: 2. This CDR3 comprises 17 residues. Per germline, CDR1 MNHEY and CDR2 SMNVEV (reference sequence).

The V call is TRBV15, the J call TRBJ1-5; 7 bases line up with TRBD1. Germline trimming cut 3 bases from V and 6 bases from J; bases unmatched to any gene: 5. This CDR3 spans 14 amino acids. Looked up from germline, CDR1 is LNHNV and CDR2 is YYDKDF (reference sequence). The CDR3 spells CATSSGRGFQPQHF. CDR3 DNA sequence: TGTGCCACCAGCAGTGGCAGGGGGTTTCAGCCCCAGCATTTT.